The 27 T cell receptor beta chains given below trace back to one sample, sequenced in a study of CD4 T cells in relation to SARS-CoV-2 and coronaviruses. The unexposed donors gave CD4+ T cells in about 2011-2019, prior to COVID-19. After more than eight days of culture, CD4+ T cells were isolated. Antigen specificity for these receptors is unknown. Sequencing was performed with immunoSEQ multiplex PCR; in TCRdb, only in-frame clones are kept and a portion is missing. This table holds over 20,000 clones, about 81% found once. Sequencing input: CD4+ T cells from PBMCs, cultured in vitro. The receptors come from a human donor in good health.

The chain recombines TRBV19 with TRBJ2-1, with D uncertain. V shed 4 bases and J shed 4 bases, with 14 bases lying between them. The CDR3 consists of 15 residues. Germline lookup yields CDR1 LNHDA and CDR2 SQIVND (reference sequence). CDR3 amino acids: CASSKTEARYNEQFF. The CDR3 nucleotides read TGTGCCAGTAGTAAGACCGAGGCACGGTACAATGAGCAGTTCTTC.

The chain recombines TRBV9 with TRBJ2-3; 7 nucleotides agree with TRBD2. The CDR3 consists of 16 residues. Germline V gene sequence: CDR1 SGDLS, CDR2 YYNGEE. V dropped 4 bases and J dropped 1; count of bases not matched to a gene: 9. The CDR3: CASSLRAGARTDTQYF. The DNA for the CDR3 is TGTGCCAGCAGCTTACGGGCGGGAGCCCGCACAGATACGCAGTATTTT.

The V call is TRBV15, the J call TRBJ1-4, with D maybe TRBD1 (6 bases). The CDR3 spans 12 residues. CDR1 LNHNV and CDR2 YYDKDF come from the germline V gene (reference sequence). V dropped 0 bases and J dropped 12 bases, with 8 bases sitting between them. CDR3 residues: CATSRDRGELFF. The CDR3 DNA sequence: TGTGCCACCAGCAGAGATAGGGGGGAACTGTTTTTT.

This CDR3 reads CASLLLTGQETQYF. CDR3 coding DNA: TGTGCCAGCCTGTTACTTACAGGCCAAGAGACCCAGTACTTC. This sequence joins TRBV5-5 and TRBJ2-5, with D possibly being TRBD1 (5 bases). CDR1 SGHKS and CDR2 YYEKEE come from the germline V gene (reference sequence). With 7 bases removed from V and 1 base from J, the gap between germline ends came to 14 bases. The CDR3 covers 14 residues.

The rearrangement links TRBV6-5 to TRBJ2-3; TRBD1 matches at 7 bases. The junction had 8 bases not matched to a gene; V was cut back by 5 bases and J by 3 bases. Germline V gives CDR1 MNHEY, CDR2 SVGAGI. This CDR3 has 15 residues. The CDR3 is CASSIDRERTDTQYF. CDR3 DNA: TGTGCCAGCAGTATCGACAGGGAAAGGACAGATACGCAGTATTTT.

The rearrangement joins TRBV23-1 to TRBJ2-7, with D perhaps TRBD1 (5 bases). TRBV23-1 is identified as an open reading frame with a role that is uncertain. The CDR3 consists of 16 residues. V lost 7 bases and J 2 bases, leaving 21 bases between the germline ends. The DNA for the CDR3 is TGCGCCAGCAACCGCTATAAAGGGGCCAGGGCCTACGAGCAGTACTTC. This sequence encodes CASNRYKGARAYEQYF.

The chain carries TRBV12-5 and TRBJ1-1, with D perhaps matching TRBD1 (6 bases). Trimming took off 4 bases at V and 1 base at J, with 10 bases between the two ends. CDR1 and CDR2 from the germline V gene are LGHNT and FRNRAP. This CDR3 is 14 amino acids long. Here the CDR3 reads CASGSGQPNTEAFF. The CDR3 bases are TGTGCTAGTGGTTCGGGACAACCGAACACTGAAGCTTTCTTT.

This clone was recorded once. The J gene is TRBJ2-1, the V gene TRBV19, with 8 bases lining up with TRBD2. In germline, CDR1 is LNHDA, CDR2 SQIVND (reference sequence). V gave up 2 bases and J gave up 9 bases; unmatched junction bases: 21. CDR3 length: 19 amino acids. Here the CDR3 DNA reads TGTGCCAGTAGTATATCCGGGGGGGCTAGGAGCGGGAGATCAGGTGAGCAGTTCTTC. The encoded protein is CASSISGGARSGRSGEQFF.

The count of this clone is one. One end of the junction fails to match germline, which may point to a read error. J is TRBJ2-7 and V is TRBV2; tentative D call: TRBD2 (6 bases). Germline V CDR1 and CDR2: SNHLY, FYNNEI. The CDR3 extends over 16 amino acids. The CDR3 nucleotides are TGTGCAAGCACGGAGTCGGGGGTCCCAGGTGCCTACGAGCAGTACTTC. It yields the protein CASTESGVPGAYEQYF.

J is TRBJ2-1 and V is TRBV18; 7 bases are a match to TRBD2. With 0 bases clipped from V and 6 bases from J, the junction kept 8 bases outside the gene matches. Germline CDR1 KGHSH, CDR2 LQKENI. This CDR3 is 16 amino acids long. The CDR3 DNA sequence: TGTGCCAGCTCACCACCGTGGCGGGAGCTGGGCAATGAGCAGTTCTTC. This gives the protein CASSPPWRELGNEQFF.

V gene TRBV4-1 combines with J gene TRBJ1-1, with D possibly being TRBD1 (5 bases). The V gene's germline CDR1 is MGHRA and CDR2 YSYEKL. V was trimmed by 0 bases and J by 1 base, leaving 6 bases between them. The CDR3 runs to 14 residues. CDR3 amino acids: CASSQDRGNTEAFF. CDR3 DNA sequence: TGCGCCAGCAGCCAAGATAGGGGGAACACTGAAGCTTTCTTT.

The J gene is TRBJ2-3, the V gene TRBV7-2; D gene unclear. CDR1 and CDR2 from the germline V gene are SGHTA and FQGNSA. The CDR3 has 14 amino acids. Trimming removed 3 bases at V and 3 bases at J, with 10 bases between. The CDR3 here is CASSFYLKTDTQYF. The CDR3 nucleotides are TGTGCCAGCAGCTTCTACCTTAAGACAGATACGCAGTATTTT.

The CDR3 protein is CASSQGLAGVDTQYF. In nucleotides, the CDR3 is TGCGCCAGCAGTCAGGGACTAGCGGGAGTAGATACGCAGTATTTT. This sequence joins TRBV5-1 and TRBJ2-3, with 14 nucleotides matching TRBD2. The CDR3 covers 15 residues. Germline values: CDR1 SGHRS, CDR2 YFSETQ. J was trimmed by 5 bases and V by 5 bases; bases with no gene match: 4.

The genes are TRBV7-2 and TRBJ2-5; 12 bases agree with TRBD2. Germline V lookup: CDR1 SGHTA, CDR2 FQGNSA. The junction had 10 bases not matched to a gene; V was cut back by 5 bases and J by 6 bases. There are 16 residues in the CDR3. CDR3 sequence reads: CASSISSGGAVKTQYF. CDR3 in DNA: TGTGCCAGCAGCATCTCTAGCGGGGGGGCAGTAAAGACCCAGTACTTC.

The V gene is TRBV18, the J gene TRBJ2-7; D is perhaps TRBD1 (6 bases). The germline V gene encodes CDR1 KGHSH and CDR2 LQKENI. V lost 6 bases to trimming and J lost 5 bases, with 17 bases between them. The CDR3 loop spans 14 amino acids. DNA for the CDR3: TGTGCCAGCTCCGCCGCCGGGACATCTCACGAGCAGTACTTC. Protein sequence: CASSAAGTSHEQYF.

This clone was detected a few times. The V and J genes are TRBV6-5 and TRBJ2-5; D gene ambiguous. V lost 2 bases, J lost 7 bases, and 11 bases lay in between. This CDR3 region has 13 residues. Germline CDR1 reads MNHEY; CDR2 reads SVGAGI. CDR3 nucleotides: TGTGCCAGCAGTTACACGTTTTCAGGGACCCAGTACTTC. This translates into CASSYTFSGTQYF.

This chain connects TRBV27 to TRBJ1-2; no reliable D call. The V end was cut by 10 bases, the J end by 4 bases, with 16 bases between. Germline-derived CDR1 and CDR2 are MNHEY and SMNVEV (reference sequence). This CDR3 has 13 residues. Here the CDR3 reads CATRWGVVYGYTF. CDR3 in DNA: TGTGCCACCCGTTGGGGTGTAGTCTATGGCTACACCTTC.

The V gene is TRBV30, the J gene TRBJ2-3, with 7 bases lining up with TRBD2. The CDR3 is made up of 17 amino acids. The germline CDR1 and CDR2 sequences are GTSNPN and SVGIG (reference sequence). V gave up 2 bases and J gave up 9 bases; unmatched junction bases: 20. In nucleotides, the CDR3 is TGTGCCTGGAGTCCCCTGTTCGTGGTAGCGGGCGGAGGGACGCAGTATTTT. Encoded protein: CAWSPLFVVAGGGTQYF. The full variable domain, completed using reference TRBV30 and TRBJ2-3, is SQTIHQWPATLVQPVGSPLSLECTVEGTSNPNLYWYRQAAGRGLQLLFYSVGIGQISSEVPQNLSASRPQDRQFILSSKKLLLSDSGFYLCAWSPLFVVAGGGTQYFGPGTRLTVL.

This clone has a single count. The chain employs TRBV18 and TRBJ2-3, with 9 positions matching TRBD2. Germline-derived CDR1 and CDR2 are KGHSH and LQKENI. The CDR3 covers 19 residues. The ends lost 5 bases at V and 4 bases at J; junction bases unmatched: 19. The CDR3 spells CASSSSGTSNSPNSDTQYF. The CDR3 DNA sequence: TGTGCCAGCTCATCCTCCGGGACTAGCAACTCCCCTAATTCAGATACGCAGTATTTT. Looking up the rest from reference TRBV18 and TRBJ2-3 gives the full variable domain: NAGVMQNPRHLVRRRGQEARLRCSPMKGHSHVYWYRQLPEEGLKFMVYLQKENIIDESGMPKERFSAEFPKEGPSILRIQQVVRGDSAAYFCASSSSGTSNSPNSDTQYFGPGTRLTVL.

V and J are TRBV29-1 and TRBJ2-6, with D uncertain. The CDR3 is 14 amino acids. The germline gives CDR1 SQVTM, CDR2 ANQGSEA. Trimming removed 5 bases from V and 0 bases from J, with 8 bases in between. The CDR3 here is CSVPVFSGANVLTF. In DNA, the CDR3 is TGCAGCGTTCCAGTCTTCTCTGGGGCCAACGTCCTGACTTTC.

This clone turned up a few times. V and J are TRBV7-8 and TRBJ1-1; the match to TRBD1 covers 11 bases. V was clipped by 4 bases and J by 7 bases; unmatched bases: 2. The CDR3 sequence is 13 residues long. Germline V CDR1 and CDR2: SGHVS, FQNEAQ. The CDR3 spells CASSSDRGLEAFF. The CDR3 DNA is TGTGCCAGCAGCTCGGACAGGGGGCTTGAAGCTTTCTTT.

The chain employs TRBV9 and TRBJ2-1, with 8 bases lining up with TRBD1. The germline V gene encodes CDR1 SGDLS and CDR2 YYNGEE. The length of the CDR3 is 13 residues. J was trimmed by 10 bases and V by 0 bases; bases with no gene match: 3. CDR3: CASSVATGDEQFF. Written as DNA, the CDR3 is TGTGCCAGCAGCGTAGCGACAGGGGACGAGCAGTTCTTC.

The V gene is TRBV7-2, the J gene TRBJ2-7; TRBD1 is a possible D gene (6 bases). Germline CDR1 reads SGHTA; CDR2 reads FQGNSA. The CDR3 contains 15 residues. Trimming removed 5 bases from V and 5 bases from J, with 19 bases in between. The CDR3 DNA reads TGTGCCAGCAGCCCACACCAGGGGTCGGTCAACGAGCAGTACTTC. Translating gives CASSPHQGSVNEQYF.

This chain joins TRBV6-5 and TRBJ1-3; the D gene is possibly TRBD1 (5 bases). Germline V gives CDR1 MNHEY, CDR2 SVGAGI. Trimming pared 7 bases from V and 9 bases from J, leaving 19 bases between. This CDR3 has 14 amino acids. CDR3 sequence reads: CASKSEPIGTTIYF. The CDR3 region has the DNA TGTGCCAGCAAGAGCGAGCCAATTGGGACCACCATATATTTT.

The V gene is TRBV5-1, the J gene TRBJ2-2, with TRBD1 matching over 8 bases. Germline CDR1 reads SGHRS; CDR2 reads YFSETQ. The CDR3 is 15 residues long. After removal of 0 bases from V and 3 bases from J, the junction contained 1 base not matched to a gene. CDR3 region: CASSLGTGYTGELFF. The CDR3 region has the DNA TGCGCCAGCAGCTTGGGGACAGGGTACACCGGGGAGCTGTTTTTT.

This clone was observed a few times. The V gene is TRBV11-2, the J gene TRBJ2-2; 7 bases are shared with TRBD1. The length of the CDR3 is 15 residues. The trim removed 5 bases at V and 0 bases at J, leaving 3 bases unmatched. Per the germline V gene, CDR1 is SGHAT and CDR2 is FQNNGV. The CDR3 protein is CASSQDRANTGELFF. As DNA, the CDR3 is TGTGCCAGCAGCCAAGACAGGGCGAACACCGGGGAGCTGTTTTTT.

The chain has TRBV5-6 and TRBJ2-3; tentatively, D is TRBD2 (7 bases). CDR1 is SGHDT and CDR2 is YYEEEE in the germline V gene. The length of the CDR3 is 17 residues. V lost 3 bases and J lost 6, with 23 bases in between. The DNA for the CDR3 is TGTGCCAGCAGCTCCTTGACGCCCTTTGCGGGGGCGGATACGCAGTATTTT. Amino acid sequence: CASSSLTPFAGADTQYF.